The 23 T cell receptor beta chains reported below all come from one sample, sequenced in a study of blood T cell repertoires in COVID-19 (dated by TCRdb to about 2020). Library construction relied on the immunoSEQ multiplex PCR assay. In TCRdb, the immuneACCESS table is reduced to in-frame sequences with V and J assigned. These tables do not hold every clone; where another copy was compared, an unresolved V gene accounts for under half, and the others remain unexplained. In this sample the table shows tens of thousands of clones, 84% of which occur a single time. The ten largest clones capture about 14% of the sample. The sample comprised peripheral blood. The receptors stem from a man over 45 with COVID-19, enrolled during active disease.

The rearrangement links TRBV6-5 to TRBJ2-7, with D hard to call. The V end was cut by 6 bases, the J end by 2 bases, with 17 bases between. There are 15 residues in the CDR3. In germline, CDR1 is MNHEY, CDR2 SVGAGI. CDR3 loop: CASSWSANLPYEQYF. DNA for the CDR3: TGTGCCAGCAGCTGGAGCGCGAACCTCCCCTACGAGCAGTACTTC.

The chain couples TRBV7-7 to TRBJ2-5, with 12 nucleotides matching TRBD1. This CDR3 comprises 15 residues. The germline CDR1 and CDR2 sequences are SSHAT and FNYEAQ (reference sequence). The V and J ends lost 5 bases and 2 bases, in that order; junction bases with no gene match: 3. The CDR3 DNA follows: TGTGCCAGCAGCCGGGACAGGGGGCTTCAAGAGACCCAGTACTTC. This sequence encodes CASSRDRGLQETQYF.

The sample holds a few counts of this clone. CDR3 DNA sequence: TGCGCCAGCAGCCAAGATCAACGGTTCGGGGGGACCTACGAGCAGTACTTC. Amino acid sequence: CASSQDQRFGGTYEQYF. The chain links TRBV4-1 to TRBJ2-7, with 7 nucleotides matching TRBD2. V shed 0 bases, J shed 2 bases, and the junction held 10 bases outside the gene matches. The CDR3 is made up of 17 amino acids. Germline V gives CDR1 MGHRA, CDR2 YSYEKL.

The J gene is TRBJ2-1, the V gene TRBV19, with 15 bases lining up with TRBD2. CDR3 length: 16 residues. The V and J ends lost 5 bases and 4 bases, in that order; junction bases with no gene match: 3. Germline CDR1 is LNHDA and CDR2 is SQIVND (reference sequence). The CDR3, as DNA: TGTGCCAGTAGTCGGACTAGCGGGGGGGTTTACAATGAGCAGTTCTTC. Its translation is CASSRTSGGVYNEQFF.

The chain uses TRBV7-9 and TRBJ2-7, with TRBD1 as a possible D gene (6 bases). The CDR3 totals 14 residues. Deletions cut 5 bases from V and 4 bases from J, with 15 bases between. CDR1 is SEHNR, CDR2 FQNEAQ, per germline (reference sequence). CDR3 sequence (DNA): TGTGCCAGCAGCGGGTTGGACAGCCAGTACGAGCAGTACTTC. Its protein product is CASSGLDSQYEQYF.

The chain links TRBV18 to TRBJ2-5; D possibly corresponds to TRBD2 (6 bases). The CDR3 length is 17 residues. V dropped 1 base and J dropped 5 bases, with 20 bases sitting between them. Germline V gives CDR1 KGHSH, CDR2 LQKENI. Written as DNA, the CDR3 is TGTGCCAGCTCACCACGGCCTAGCACTAGGGGAGGTGAGACCCAGTACTTC. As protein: CASSPRPSTRGGETQYF.

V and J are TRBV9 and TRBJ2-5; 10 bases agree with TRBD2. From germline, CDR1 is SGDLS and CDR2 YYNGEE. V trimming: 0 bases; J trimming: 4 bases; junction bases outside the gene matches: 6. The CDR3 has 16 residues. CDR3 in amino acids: CASSVASGGAGETQYF. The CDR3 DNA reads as TGTGCCAGCAGCGTAGCCAGCGGGGGGGCGGGAGAGACCCAGTACTTC.

CDR3 sequence: CASSLDGPGGTQYF. CDR3 in DNA: TGTGCCAGCAGCTTAGATGGGCCAGGAGGGACCCAGTACTTC. V and J are TRBV7-7 and TRBJ2-5, with D perhaps matching TRBD2 (5 bases). This CDR3 is 14 amino acids long. Germline CDR1 SSHAT, CDR2 FNYEAQ (reference sequence). Deletions cut 1 base from V and 7 bases from J, with 13 bases between. Together with reference TRBV7-7 and TRBJ2-5, the CDR3 gives the full variable domain: GAGVSQSPRYKVTKRGQDVTLRCDPISSHATLYWYQQALGQGPEFLTYFNYEAQPDKSGLPSDRFSAERPEGSISTLTIQRTEQRDSAMYRCASSLDGPGGTQYFGPGTRLLVL.

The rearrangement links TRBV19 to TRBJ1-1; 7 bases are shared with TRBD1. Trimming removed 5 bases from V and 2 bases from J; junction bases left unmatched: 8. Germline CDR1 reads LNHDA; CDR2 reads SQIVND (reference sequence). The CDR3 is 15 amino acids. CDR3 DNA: TGTGCCAGTAGTCTTGGACAGGCGGGTAACACTGAAGCTTTCTTT. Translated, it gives CASSLGQAGNTEAFF.

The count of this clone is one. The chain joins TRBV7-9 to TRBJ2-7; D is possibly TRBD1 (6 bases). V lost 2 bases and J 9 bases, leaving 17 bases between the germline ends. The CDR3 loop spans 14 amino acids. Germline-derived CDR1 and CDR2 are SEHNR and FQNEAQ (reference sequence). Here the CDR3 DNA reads TGTGCCAGCAGCTTAATCTTCAGGGGCTCGATGCAGTACTTC. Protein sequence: CASSLIFRGSMQYF.

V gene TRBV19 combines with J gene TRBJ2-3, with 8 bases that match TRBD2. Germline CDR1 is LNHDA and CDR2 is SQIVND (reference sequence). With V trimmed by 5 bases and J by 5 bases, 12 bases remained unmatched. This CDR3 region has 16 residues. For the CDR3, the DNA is TGTGCCAGTAGTTCCGGGCCCGGGACTAGTGGAGATACGCAGTATTTT. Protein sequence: CASSSGPGTSGDTQYF. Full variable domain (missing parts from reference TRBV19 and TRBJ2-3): DGGITQSPKYLFRKEGQNVTLSCEQNLNHDAMYWYRQDPGQGLRLIYYSQIVNDFQKGDIAEGYSVSREKKESFPLTVTSAQKNPTAFYLCASSSGPGTSGDTQYFGPGTRLTVL.

In DNA, the CDR3 is TGTGCCAGCAGCCAAGATCTAGCGGGACCGCGGGATACGCAGTATTTT. Amino acid sequence: CASSQDLAGPRDTQYF. V gene TRBV3-1 (or the pseudogene TRBV3-2) combines with J gene TRBJ2-3, with TRBD2 identical over 9 bases. Germline loops: CDR1 LGHDT, CDR2 YNNKEL (reference sequence). V lost 0 bases, J lost 6 bases, and 7 bases stayed unmatched. The CDR3 is 16 residues long.

CDR3 coding DNA: TGTGCCAGCAGCGTAGGTGGTACAGGGGATAACGGGGAGCTGTTTTTT. Translated, it gives CASSVGGTGDNGELFF. V is TRBV9 and J is TRBJ2-2, with 7 bases that match TRBD1. The CDR3 covers 16 residues. Germline CDR1 is SGDLS and CDR2 is YYNGEE. Losses at the gene ends were 0 bases for V and 7 bases for J; bases not matched to a gene: 9.

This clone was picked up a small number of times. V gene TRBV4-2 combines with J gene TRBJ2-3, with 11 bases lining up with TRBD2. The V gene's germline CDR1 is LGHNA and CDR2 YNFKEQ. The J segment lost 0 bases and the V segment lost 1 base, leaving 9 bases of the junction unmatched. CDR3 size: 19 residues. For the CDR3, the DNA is TGTGCCAGCAGCCAAGGAGTGTGGCTAGCGGGGGGTAGCACAGATACGCAGTATTTT. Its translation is CASSQGVWLAGGSTDTQYF.

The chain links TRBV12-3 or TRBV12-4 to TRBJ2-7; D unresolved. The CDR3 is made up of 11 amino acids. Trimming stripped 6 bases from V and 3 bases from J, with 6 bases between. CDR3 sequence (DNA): TGTGCCAGCAGCCTTAACTACGAGCAGTACTTC. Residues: CASSLNYEQYF.

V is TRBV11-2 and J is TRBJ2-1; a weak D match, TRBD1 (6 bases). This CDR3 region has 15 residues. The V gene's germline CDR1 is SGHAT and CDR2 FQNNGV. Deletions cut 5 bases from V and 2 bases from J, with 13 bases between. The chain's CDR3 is CASSPRDTTYNEQFF. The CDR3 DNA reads TGTGCCAGCAGCCCACGGGACACAACCTACAATGAGCAGTTCTTC.

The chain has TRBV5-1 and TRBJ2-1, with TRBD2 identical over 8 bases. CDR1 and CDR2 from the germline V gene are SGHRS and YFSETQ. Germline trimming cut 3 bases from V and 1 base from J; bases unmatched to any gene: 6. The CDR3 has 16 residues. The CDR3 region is CASSSAGGGSYNEQFF. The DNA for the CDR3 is TGCGCCAGCAGCTCGGCCGGCGGGGGGTCCTACAATGAGCAGTTCTTC.

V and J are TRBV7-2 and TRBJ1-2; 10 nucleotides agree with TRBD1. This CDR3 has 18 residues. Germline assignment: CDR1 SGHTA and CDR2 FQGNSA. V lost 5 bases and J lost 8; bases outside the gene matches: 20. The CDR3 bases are TGTGCCAGCAGCCTCCTTGGGACAGGGGTTGCTTTCCTGGGAGGCTACACCTTC. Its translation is CASSLLGTGVAFLGGYTF. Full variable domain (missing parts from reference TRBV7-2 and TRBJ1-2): GAGVSQSPSNKVTEKGKDVELRCDPISGHTALYWYRQSLGQGLEFLIYFQGNSAPDKSGLPSDRFSAERTGGSVSTLTIQRTQQEDSAVYLCASSLLGTGVAFLGGYTFGSGTRLTVV.

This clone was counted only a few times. The CDR3 loop is CASRDNSGNTIYF. In DNA form, the CDR3 reads TGTGCCAGCAGGGACAACTCTGGAAACACCATATATTTT. The chain links TRBV2 to TRBJ1-3; D is perhaps TRBD1 (5 bases). The CDR3 length is 13 residues. Germline V CDR1 and CDR2: SNHLY, FYNNEI. The V gene lost 6 bases and the J gene lost 0 bases, with 6 bases spanning the gap.

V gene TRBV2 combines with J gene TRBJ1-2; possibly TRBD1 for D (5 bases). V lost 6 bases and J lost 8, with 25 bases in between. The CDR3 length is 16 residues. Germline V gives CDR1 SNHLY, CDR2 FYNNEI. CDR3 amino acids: CASRFEVAGLLRGYTF. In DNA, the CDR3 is TGTGCCAGCAGATTTGAAGTAGCGGGGCTCTTGAGGGGCTACACCTTC.

The CDR3 nucleotides read TGTGCCAGCAGCCAGACTACATTGAACACTGAAGCTTTCTTT. As protein: CASSQTTLNTEAFF. The chain carries TRBV3-1 (or the pseudogene TRBV3-2) and TRBJ1-1, with no clear D. Per the germline V gene, CDR1 is LGHDT and CDR2 is YNNKEL (reference sequence). Trimming pared 3 bases from V and 0 bases from J, leaving 8 bases between. The CDR3 sequence is 14 residues long.

This chain's CDR3 is CASRPTRYTEAFF. The CDR3 DNA sequence: TGCGCCAGCAGACCGACTCGATACACTGAAGCTTTCTTT. The gene calls are TRBV23-1 and TRBJ1-1; D unclear. TRBV23-1 is placed among ORFs of uncertain function. Trimming shortened V by 6 bases and J by 3 bases, and 11 bases separated the two germline ends. CDR3 size: 13 residues.

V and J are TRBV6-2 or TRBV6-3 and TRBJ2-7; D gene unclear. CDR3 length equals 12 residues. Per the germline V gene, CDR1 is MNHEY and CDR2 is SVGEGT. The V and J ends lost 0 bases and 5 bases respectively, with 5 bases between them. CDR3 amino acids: CASSYSSDEQYF. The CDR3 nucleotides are TGTGCCAGCAGTTACTCGTCTGACGAGCAGTACTTC.